The rows below give T cell receptor beta chains drawn from one sample of a study of T cell changes during pregnancy in multiple sclerosis. Sequencing used immunoSEQ multiplex PCR; TCRdb keeps in-frame clones, though not all of them. Of around 33,000 clones listed, about 91% are singletons. Material: CD8+ T cells from peripheral blood mononuclear cells, obtained before pregnancy. These TCRs come from a female donor with multiple sclerosis, enrolled in a pregnancy study. The conserved cysteine and the conserved F or W are not part of the CDR3 here. A D gene is named only where the DNA matches it firmly.

TRBJ2-3 | TRBD1 | TRBV12-5 | ASGITGGEDTQY
TRBJ2-1 | TRBD2 | TRBV11-1 | ASSLWVGDYYNEQF
TRBJ2-5 | TRBD1 | TRBV20-1 | RLDRGETQY
TRBJ2-1 | TRBD2 | TRBV7-3 | ASSLTLAGGPGTYNEQF
TRBJ2-1 | NA | TRBV11-2 | ASSGWQVDNEQF
TRBJ2-1 | TRBD2 | TRBV5-6 | ASIPSGGVPEQF
TRBJ2-1 | TRBD2 | TRBV7-2 | ASRRGEGNNEQF
TRBJ1-2 | NA | TRBV6-5 | ASRNTREDYGYT
TRBJ1-1 | NA | TRBV9 | ATGTGTNTEAF
TRBJ2-7 | NA | TRBV21-1 | ASSGGAGGYEQY
TRBJ2-3 | TRBD2 | TRBV5-5 | ASSLATSPPDTQY
TRBJ1-5 | NA | TRBV10-3 | AISPGGSNQPQH
TRBJ2-7 | NA | TRBV15 | ATTKEFGGSYEQY
TRBJ2-2 | TRBD2 | TRBV5-1 | ASSFRQTSGTPGELF
TRBJ2-7 | TRBD1 | TRBV6-5 | ASSVGTGAHYEQY
TRBJ2-7 | TRBD2 | TRBV15 | ATSREDSGTSYEQY
TRBJ1-1 | NA | TRBV4-1 | ASSQGGHMNTEAF
TRBJ1-1 | NA | TRBV18 | ASSSSENTEAF
TRBJ1-2 | TRBD1 | TRBV28 | ASRGQWGYGYT
TRBJ2-7 | NA | TRBV5-1 | ASSLGGVQVEQY
TRBJ2-7 | TRBD1 | TRBV7-8 | ASSPGQGLDEQY
TRBJ1-1 | NA | TRBV29-1 | SVQDDPEAF
TRBJ1-1 | NA | TRBV6-5 | ASRKVEGSGTEAF
TRBJ2-3 | NA | TRBV6-5 | ASSHEDSLDTQY
TRBJ2-7 | NA | TRBV4-1 | ASSPGHFYEQY
TRBJ1-5 | NA | TRBV13 | ASSLGDRQPQH
TRBJ1-1 | NA | TRBV2 | ASSPGQPLQNTEAF
TRBJ2-1 | NA | TRBV18 | ASSKSLKQF
TRBJ2-2 | TRBD1 | TRBV9 | ASSVDRGFGELF
TRBJ2-3 | NA | TRBV7-9 | ASSLLARPIADTQY
TRBJ2-7 | TRBD1 | TRBV13 | ASSYDRAGYEQY
TRBJ2-1 | NA | TRBV4-1 | ASSQDEAGSYNEQF
TRBJ2-7 | NA | TRBV4-3 | ASSQDFEGTYEQY
TRBJ2-1 | NA | TRBV6-6 | ASSYDRSYNNEQF
TRBJ2-1 | NA | TRBV18 | ASSPPTNNEQF
TRBJ1-1 | NA | TRBV27 | ASSYAAPGRENTEAF
TRBJ2-2 | NA | TRBV7-6 | ASSLDEGTNTGELF
TRBJ1-1 | NA | TRBV5-4 | ASSARVAGSEAF
TRBJ2-5 | TRBD1 | TRBV7-9 | ASSPSYGGQGGKETQY
TRBJ1-2 | NA | TRBV12-5 | ASGHRSWQDNGYT
TRBJ1-5 | NA | TRBV14 | ASSARGNQPQH
TRBJ2-7 | NA | TRBV27 | ASSFGRGAYEQY
TRBJ1-1 | NA | TRBV4-1 | ASSQVKNTEAF
TRBJ2-1 | NA | TRBV9 | ASSVGSGSYEQF
TRBJ2-7 | NA | TRBV6-5 | ASSYSNAGQGQY
TRBJ2-3 | NA | TRBV29-1 | SATTVGTDTQY
TRBJ2-7 | NA | TRBV5-5 | ASSWGTYEQY
TRBJ2-1 | NA | TRBV7-3 | ANPWGVGSSYNEQF
TRBJ2-1 | NA | TRBV5-1 | ASSLEASGYNEQF
TRBJ2-3 | NA | TRBV7-3 | ASSLSVAGTDTQY
TRBJ2-2 | TRBD1 | TRBV6-5 | ASSPWTGSGELF
TRBJ2-1 | TRBD1 | TRBV19 | ASSPRTGGRGDSYNEQF
TRBJ2-3 | NA | TRBV7-3 | ASSLNPGSATDTQY
TRBJ2-7 | TRBD1 | TRBV10-3 | AISTGTESYEQY
TRBJ1-1 | TRBD1 | TRBV7-6 | ASSLGGQGSTEAF